The T cell receptor beta chain under discussion was sequenced for a study of blood T cell repertoires in COVID-19. Original analysis: Researchers report that nucleated cell counts were estimated from reference gene primer amplification. Sequencing used immunoSEQ multiplex PCR; TCRdb keeps in-frame clones, though not all of them. Clonal size and the V and J genes are those of that table, whereas D and trimming came from the DNA. The sample holds 250,000 to 350,000 clones, about 80% seen once. Unmatched junction bases numbered 3, after V lost 5 bases and J lost 8 bases. Germline V lookup: CDR1 SEHNR, CDR2 FQNEAQ (reference sequence). The CDR3 is 14 amino acids.

This sequence was found in a person aged 65 to 85 with COVID-19, enrolled during active disease. Input material: peripheral blood. The chain carries TRBV7-9 and TRBJ2-1, with TRBD2 identical over 13 bases. The CDR3 reads CASSPGLAGDEQFF. The CDR3 DNA reads as TGTGCCAGCAGCCCAGGACTAGCGGGGGATGAGCAGTTCTTC.